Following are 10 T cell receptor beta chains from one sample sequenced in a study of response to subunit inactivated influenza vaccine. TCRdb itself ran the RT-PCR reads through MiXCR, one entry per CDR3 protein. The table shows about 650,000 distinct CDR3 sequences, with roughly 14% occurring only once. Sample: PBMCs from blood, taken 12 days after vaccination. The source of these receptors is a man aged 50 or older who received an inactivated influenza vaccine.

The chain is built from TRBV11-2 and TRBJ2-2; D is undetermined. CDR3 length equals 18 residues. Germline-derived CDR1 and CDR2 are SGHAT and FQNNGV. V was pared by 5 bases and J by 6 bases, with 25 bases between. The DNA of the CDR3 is TGTGCCAGCAGCAACCTCGGTAGGGCCACATTGTCCCCCGGGGAGCTGTTTTTT. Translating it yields CASSNLGRATLSPGELFF.

The CDR3 DNA is TGTGCCACCAGCAGGGACCCGTATAATTCACCCCTCCACTTT. Encoded protein: CATSRDPYNSPLHF. This chain links TRBV15 with TRBJ1-6; no reliable D call. This CDR3 region has 14 residues. Deletions cut 3 bases from V and 4 bases from J, with 7 bases between. CDR1 and CDR2 (germline): LNHNV, YYDKDF (reference sequence).

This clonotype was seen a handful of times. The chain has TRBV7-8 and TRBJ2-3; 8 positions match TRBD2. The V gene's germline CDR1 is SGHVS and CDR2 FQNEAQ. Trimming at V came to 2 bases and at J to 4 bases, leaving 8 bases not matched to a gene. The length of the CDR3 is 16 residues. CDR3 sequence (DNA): TGTGCCAGCAGCTTATACGGGGGGGCCGGCGCAGATACGCAGTATTTT. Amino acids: CASSLYGGAGADTQYF.

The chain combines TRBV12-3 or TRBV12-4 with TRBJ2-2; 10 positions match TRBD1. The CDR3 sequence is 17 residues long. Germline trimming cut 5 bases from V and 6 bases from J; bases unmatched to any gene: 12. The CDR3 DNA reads TGTGCCAGCAGTACACCGACAGGGGGCGTGAGGGCCGGGGAGCTGTTTTTT. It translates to CASSTPTGGVRAGELFF.

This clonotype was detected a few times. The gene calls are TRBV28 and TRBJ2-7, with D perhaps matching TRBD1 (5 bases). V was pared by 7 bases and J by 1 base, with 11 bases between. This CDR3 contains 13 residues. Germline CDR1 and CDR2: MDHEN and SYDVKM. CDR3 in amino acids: CASIGEISYEQYF. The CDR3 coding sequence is TGTGCCAGCATAGGGGAAATATCCTACGAGCAGTACTTC.

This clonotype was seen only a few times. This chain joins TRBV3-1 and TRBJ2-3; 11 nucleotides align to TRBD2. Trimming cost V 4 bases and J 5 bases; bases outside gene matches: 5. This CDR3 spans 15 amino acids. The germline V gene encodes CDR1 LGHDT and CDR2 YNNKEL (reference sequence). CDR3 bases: TGTGCCAGCAGCCCCACTAGCGGGGGAGGAGATACGCAGTATTTT. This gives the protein CASSPTSGGGDTQYF.

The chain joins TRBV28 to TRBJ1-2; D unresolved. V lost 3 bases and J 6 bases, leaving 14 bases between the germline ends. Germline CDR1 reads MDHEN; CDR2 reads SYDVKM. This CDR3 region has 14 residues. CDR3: CASSFITENHGYTF. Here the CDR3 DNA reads TGTGCCAGCAGTTTTATCACAGAGAACCATGGCTACACCTTC.

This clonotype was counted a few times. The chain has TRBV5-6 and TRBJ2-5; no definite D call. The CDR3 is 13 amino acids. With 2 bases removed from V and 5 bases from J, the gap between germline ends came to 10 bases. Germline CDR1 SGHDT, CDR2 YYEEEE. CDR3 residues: CASSFRSGETQYF. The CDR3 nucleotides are TGTGCCAGCAGCTTTAGGAGTGGGGAGACCCAGTACTTC.

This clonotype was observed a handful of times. CDR3 bases: TGTGCCAGCAAAAAAGGGCAGGGAGCCCACGAGCAGTACTTC. Protein: CASKKGQGAHEQYF. This chain links TRBV2 with TRBJ2-7; either TRBD1 or TRBD2 may fit D (5 bases each). Germline V gives CDR1 SNHLY, CDR2 FYNNEI. This CDR3 comprises 14 residues. V shed 7 bases and J shed 5 bases, with 18 bases lying between them.

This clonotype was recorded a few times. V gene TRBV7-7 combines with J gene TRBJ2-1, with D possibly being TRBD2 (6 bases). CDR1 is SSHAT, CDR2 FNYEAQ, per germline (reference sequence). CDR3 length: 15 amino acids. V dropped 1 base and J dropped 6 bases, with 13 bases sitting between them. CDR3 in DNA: TGTGCCAGCAGCTTAGGCGGAGGGCGAGGCAATGAGCAGTTCTTC. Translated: CASSLGGGRGNEQFF.